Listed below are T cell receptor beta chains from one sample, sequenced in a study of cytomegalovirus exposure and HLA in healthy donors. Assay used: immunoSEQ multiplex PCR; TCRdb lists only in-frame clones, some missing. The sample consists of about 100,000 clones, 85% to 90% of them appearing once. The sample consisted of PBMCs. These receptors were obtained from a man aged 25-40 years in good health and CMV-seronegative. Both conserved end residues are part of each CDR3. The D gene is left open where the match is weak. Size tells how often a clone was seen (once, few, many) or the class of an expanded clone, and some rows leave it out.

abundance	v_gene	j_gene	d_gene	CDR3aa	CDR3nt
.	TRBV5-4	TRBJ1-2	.	CASSLGGQGFSGYTF	TGTGCCAGCAGCTTGGGAGGTCAGGGGTTTTCTGGCTACACCTTC
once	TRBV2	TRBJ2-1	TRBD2	CASSELAGAQMQFF	TGTGCCAGCAGTGAACTAGCGGGGGCGCAGATGCAGTTCTTC
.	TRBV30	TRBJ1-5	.	CAWSVGGNQPQHF	TGTGCCTGGAGTGTAGGAGGCAATCAGCCCCAGCATTTT
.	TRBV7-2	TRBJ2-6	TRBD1	CASSLPGQGVSGANVLTF	TGTGCCAGCAGCTTACCGGGACAGGGGGTATCTGGGGCCAACGTCCTGACTTTC
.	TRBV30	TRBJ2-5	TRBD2	CAWTNSRTSGGAGETQYF	TGTGCCTGGACCAATTCCCGGACTAGCGGGGGGGCCGGAGAGACCCAGTACTTC
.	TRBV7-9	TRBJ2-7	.	CASSLAGIYEQYF	TGTGCCAGCAGCTTGGCAGGGATATACGAGCAGTACTTC
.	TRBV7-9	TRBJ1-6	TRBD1	CASSLDRGRSSESPLHF	TGTGCCAGCAGCCTGGACAGGGGACGGTCATCAGAGTCACCCCTCCACTTT
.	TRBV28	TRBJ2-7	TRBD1	CASSPPGTGIYEQYF	TGTGCCAGCAGTCCTCCCGGGACAGGGATTTACGAGCAGTACTTC
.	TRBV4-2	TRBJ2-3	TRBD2	CASSQDPLAGEADTQYF	TGTGCCAGCAGCCAAGATCCACTAGCGGGAGAGGCAGATACGCAGTATTTT
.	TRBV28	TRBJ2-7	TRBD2	CASRTPTSGRSEQYF	TGTGCCAGCAGGACGCCCACTAGCGGGAGAAGCGAGCAGTACTTC
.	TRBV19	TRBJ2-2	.	CASSGPFTNTGELFF	TGTGCCAGTAGCGGTCCTTTTACGAACACCGGGGAGCTGTTTTTT
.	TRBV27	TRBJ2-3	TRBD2	CASSLYRTSGISGTQYF	TGTGCCAGCAGTTTATACCGGACTAGCGGGATTTCGGGTACGCAGTATTTT
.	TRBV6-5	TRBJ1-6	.	CASGGGVRSPLHF	TGTGCCAGCGGGGGAGGGGTGCGGTCACCCCTCCACTTT
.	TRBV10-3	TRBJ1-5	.	CASQGNQHQPQHF	TGTGCCTCTCAGGGTAACCAACATCAGCCCCAGCATTTT
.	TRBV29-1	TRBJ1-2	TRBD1	CSVEVGTGDYGYTF	TGCAGCGTTGAAGTTGGGACAGGGGACTATGGCTACACCTTC
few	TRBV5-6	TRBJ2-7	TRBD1	CASKGQVDEQYF	TGTGCCAGCAAGGGACAGGTGGACGAGCAGTACTTC
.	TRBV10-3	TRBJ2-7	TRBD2	CAAGGTSYEQYF	TGTGCCGCGGGGGGGACCTCCTACGAGCAGTACTTC
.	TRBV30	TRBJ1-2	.	CAWSQGWDYGYTF	TGTGCCTGGAGCCAGGGCTGGGACTATGGCTACACCTTC
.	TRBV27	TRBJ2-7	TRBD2	CASSRLAGYEQYF	TGTGCCAGCAGTAGACTAGCGGGCTACGAGCAGTACTTC
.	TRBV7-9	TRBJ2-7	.	CASSTGQSYEQYF	TGTGCCAGCAGCACAGGACAGTCCTACGAGCAGTACTTC
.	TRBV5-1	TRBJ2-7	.	CASSSGDFGLEQYF	TGCGCCAGCAGCTCCGGGGACTTTGGGCTCGAGCAGTACTTC
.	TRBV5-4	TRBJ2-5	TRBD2	CASSRNSGGTKETQYF	TGTGCCAGCAGCCGGAATAGCGGGGGGACAAAGGAGACCCAGTACTTC
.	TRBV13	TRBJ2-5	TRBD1	CASSLIGDRGEETQYF	TGTGCCAGCAGCTTAATCGGGGACAGGGGAGAAGAGACCCAGTACTTC
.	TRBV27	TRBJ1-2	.	CASSSPMGGIYGYTF	TGTGCCAGCAGTTCCCCCATGGGGGGGATTTATGGCTACACCTTC
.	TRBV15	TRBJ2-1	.	CATSLTQTGSDEQFF	TGTGCCACCAGCCTTACACAGACCGGGAGCGATGAGCAGTTCTTC
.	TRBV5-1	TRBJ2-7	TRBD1	CASSLEQGALRGQYF	TGCGCCAGCAGCTTGGAACAGGGGGCGTTACGTGGGCAGTACTTC
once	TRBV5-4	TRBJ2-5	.	CASSLESGLQETQYF	TGTGCCAGCAGCTTAGAGTCCGGACTGCAAGAGACCCAGTACTTC
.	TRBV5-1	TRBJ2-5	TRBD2	CASSPRSSGRGETQYF	TGCGCCAGCAGCCCGAGGTCTAGCGGGAGAGGAGAGACCCAGTACTTC
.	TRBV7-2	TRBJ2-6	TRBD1	CASSFVLGTANSGANVLTF	TGTGCCAGCAGCTTCGTCCTTGGGACAGCAAACTCTGGGGCCAACGTCCTGACTTTC
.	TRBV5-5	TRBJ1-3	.	CASSFASAGAGNTIYF	TGTGCCAGCAGCTTTGCGTCCGCAGGGGCTGGAAACACCATATATTTT
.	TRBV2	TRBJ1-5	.	CASKERYSNQPQHF	TGTGCCAGCAAGGAGAGGTATAGCAATCAGCCCCAGCATTTT
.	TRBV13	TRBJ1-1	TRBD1	CASSLGTANTEAFF	TGTGCCAGCAGCTTGGGGACAGCTAACACTGAAGCTTTCTTT
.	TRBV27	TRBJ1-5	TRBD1	CASSSQTGANQPQHF	TGTGCCAGCAGTTCTCAGACAGGGGCTAATCAGCCCCAGCATTTT
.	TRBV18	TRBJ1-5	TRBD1	CASTTGDSNQPQHF	TGTGCCAGCACAACAGGGGATAGCAATCAGCCCCAGCATTTT
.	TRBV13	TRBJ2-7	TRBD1	CASSFSGTGPYEQYF	TGTGCCAGCAGCTTCTCCGGGACAGGGCCCTACGAGCAGTACTTC